The rows below give T cell receptor beta chains drawn from one sample of a study of CD8 T cells in Susac syndrome. TCRdb ran MiXCR on the immunoSEQ multiplex PCR reads and lists one entry per CDR3 protein. Seen here are about 200,000 distinct CDR3 sequences, roughly 90% observed once, and the top ten hold 0.085% to 0.1%. The sequencing sample was made of CD4+ T cells from PBMCs. The receptor set was obtained from a human donor with Susac syndrome. Both conserved end residues are part of each CDR3. The order of the fields is D gene, J gene, clone size, V gene, CDR3 length, CDR3 protein, CDR3 DNA. D genes are given only for firm matches. The listing skips clone size in some rows; elsewhere it reads once, few, many or a size class.

d_call: .; j_call: TRBJ1-2; clone_size: .; v_call: TRBV5-6; cdr3_length: 15; cdr3_aa: CASSLGGADQTGYTF; cdr3_nt: TGTGCCAGCAGCTTGGGAGGGGCAGACCAGACCGGCTACACCTTC
d_call: .; j_call: TRBJ2-5; clone_size: .; v_call: TRBV5-1; cdr3_length: 14; cdr3_aa: CASSSIADQETQYF; cdr3_nt: TGCGCCAGCAGCTCAATAGCGGACCAAGAGACCCAGTACTTC
d_call: .; j_call: TRBJ2-2; clone_size: once; v_call: TRBV2; cdr3_length: 15; cdr3_aa: CASSEGANTAGELFF; cdr3_nt: TGTGCCAGCAGTGAAGGGGCGAACACAGCCGGGGAGCTGTTTTTT
d_call: TRBD2; j_call: TRBJ2-1; clone_size: .; v_call: TRBV18; cdr3_length: 17; cdr3_aa: CASSPQLAGGLDNEQFF; cdr3_nt: TGTGCCAGCTCACCACAACTAGCGGGAGGGCTTGACAATGAGCAGTTCTTC
d_call: .; j_call: TRBJ2-3; clone_size: .; v_call: TRBV2; cdr3_length: 16; cdr3_aa: CASRKVGGLSSDTQYF; cdr3_nt: TGTGCCAGCAGGAAGGTTGGAGGGTTAAGTTCAGATACGCAGTATTTT
d_call: TRBD2; j_call: TRBJ2-5; clone_size: .; v_call: TRBV6-2/TRBV6-3; cdr3_length: 16; cdr3_aa: CASSYSLAGGWETQYF; cdr3_nt: TGTGCCAGCAGTTACTCGCTAGCGGGAGGATGGGAGACCCAGTACTTC
d_call: .; j_call: TRBJ2-7; clone_size: .; v_call: TRBV4-1; cdr3_length: 16; cdr3_aa: CASSQEPAGEGREQYF; cdr3_nt: TGCGCCAGCAGCCAAGAACCGGCAGGGGAGGGTCGGGAGCAGTACTTC
d_call: TRBD1; j_call: TRBJ1-2; clone_size: once; v_call: TRBV28; cdr3_length: 16; cdr3_aa: CASHRLGTGANYGYTF; cdr3_nt: TGTGCCAGTCACCGACTCGGGACAGGGGCTAACTATGGCTACACCTTC
d_call: TRBD2; j_call: TRBJ2-7; clone_size: .; v_call: TRBV6-5; cdr3_length: 17; cdr3_aa: CASSYSSGGVGAYEQYF; cdr3_nt: TGTGCCAGCAGTTACTCGTCGGGGGGTGTGGGAGCCTACGAGCAGTACTTC
d_call: TRBD1; j_call: TRBJ2-1; clone_size: .; v_call: TRBV6-1; cdr3_length: 17; cdr3_aa: CASSDTLRDRVYNEQFF; cdr3_nt: TGTGCCAGCAGTGATACTCTCCGGGACAGGGTGTACAATGAGCAGTTCTTC
d_call: TRBD1; j_call: TRBJ1-1; clone_size: .; v_call: TRBV10-3; cdr3_length: 13; cdr3_aa: CAISRQGDTEAFF; cdr3_nt: TGTGCCATCAGCCGGCAGGGGGACACTGAAGCTTTCTTT
d_call: .; j_call: TRBJ1-3; clone_size: .; v_call: TRBV30; cdr3_length: 13; cdr3_aa: CAWSGGPGNTIYF; cdr3_nt: TGTGCCTGGAGTGGGGGGCCAGGAAACACCATATATTTT
d_call: .; j_call: TRBJ1-2; clone_size: .; v_call: TRBV5-1; cdr3_length: 13; cdr3_aa: CASSSEQGSGYTF; cdr3_nt: TGCGCCAGCAGCTCCGAACAGGGTAGTGGCTACACCTTC
d_call: TRBD1; j_call: TRBJ1-3; clone_size: .; v_call: TRBV7-2; cdr3_length: 18; cdr3_aa: CASSLGNPGQGTGNTIYF; cdr3_nt: TGTGCCAGCAGCTTAGGTAACCCGGGACAGGGCACTGGAAACACCATATATTTT
d_call: TRBD1; j_call: TRBJ1-1; clone_size: few; v_call: TRBV6-4; cdr3_length: 14; cdr3_aa: CASSRTGQNTEAFF; cdr3_nt: TGTGCCAGCAGCAGGACAGGACAGAACACTGAAGCTTTCTTT
d_call: .; j_call: TRBJ1-6; clone_size: .; v_call: TRBV6-6; cdr3_length: 15; cdr3_aa: CASRQGSSYNSPLHF; cdr3_nt: TGTGCCAGCAGGCAGGGCAGCTCCTATAATTCACCCCTCCACTTT
d_call: .; j_call: TRBJ2-7; clone_size: .; v_call: TRBV14; cdr3_length: 17; cdr3_aa: CASSPFLTGTDFDEQYF; cdr3_nt: TGTGCCAGCAGCCCATTCCTAACCGGGACCGATTTCGACGAGCAGTACTTC
d_call: .; j_call: TRBJ2-1; clone_size: .; v_call: TRBV10-3; cdr3_length: 11; cdr3_aa: CASADNNEQFF; cdr3_nt: TGTGCCTCCGCAGATAACAATGAGCAGTTCTTC
d_call: .; j_call: TRBJ2-1; clone_size: .; v_call: TRBV7-3; cdr3_length: 15; cdr3_aa: CASSFGQGPYNEQFF; cdr3_nt: TGTGCCAGCAGCTTCGGGCAGGGGCCCTACAATGAGCAGTTCTTC
d_call: .; j_call: TRBJ1-3; clone_size: once; v_call: TRBV29-1; cdr3_length: 15; cdr3_aa: CSVEDPTLSGNTIYF; cdr3_nt: TGCAGCGTTGAAGATCCCACACTCTCTGGAAACACCATATATTTT
d_call: .; j_call: TRBJ2-5; clone_size: few; v_call: TRBV6-1; cdr3_length: 13; cdr3_aa: CASSRGVEETQYF; cdr3_nt: TGTGCCAGCTCCCGGGGAGTGGAGGAGACCCAGTACTTC
d_call: TRBD2; j_call: TRBJ2-5; clone_size: .; v_call: TRBV20-1; cdr3_length: 13; cdr3_aa: CSAEMTSGLAQYF; cdr3_nt: TGCAGTGCTGAAATGACTAGCGGGTTGGCCCAGTACTTC
d_call: TRBD2; j_call: TRBJ2-7; clone_size: .; v_call: TRBV5-1; cdr3_length: 15; cdr3_aa: CASSVTSGRAYEQYF; cdr3_nt: TGCGCCAGCAGCGTGACTAGCGGGAGGGCCTACGAGCAGTACTTC
d_call: TRBD2; j_call: TRBJ2-5; clone_size: .; v_call: TRBV20-1; cdr3_length: 14; cdr3_aa: CSAGLAGVRETQYF; cdr3_nt: TGCAGTGCGGGACTAGCGGGAGTTCGAGAGACCCAGTACTTC
d_call: .; j_call: TRBJ1-1; clone_size: .; v_call: TRBV3-1; cdr3_length: 14; cdr3_aa: CASSQTGPNTEAFF; cdr3_nt: TGTGCCAGCAGCCAAACGGGCCCGAACACTGAAGCTTTCTTT
d_call: .; j_call: TRBJ2-3; clone_size: .; v_call: TRBV7-3; cdr3_length: 15; cdr3_aa: CASSPEGRSTDTQYF; cdr3_nt: TGTGCCAGCAGCCCGGAGGGACGGTCCACAGATACGCAGTATTTT
d_call: TRBD2; j_call: TRBJ2-1; clone_size: .; v_call: TRBV7-2; cdr3_length: 17; cdr3_aa: CASSPPSGGAPYNEQFF; cdr3_nt: TGTGCCAGCAGCCCTCCTAGCGGGGGGGCCCCCTACAATGAGCAGTTCTTC
d_call: .; j_call: TRBJ1-1; clone_size: .; v_call: TRBV28; cdr3_length: 15; cdr3_aa: CASSLAAQGWTEAFF; cdr3_nt: TGTGCCAGCAGTTTAGCGGCCCAGGGCTGGACTGAAGCTTTCTTT
d_call: .; j_call: TRBJ2-7; clone_size: .; v_call: TRBV10-3; cdr3_length: 11; cdr3_aa: CAISESDEQYF; cdr3_nt: TGTGCCATCAGTGAGTCGGACGAGCAGTACTTC
d_call: .; j_call: TRBJ1-2; clone_size: .; v_call: TRBV6-5; cdr3_length: 12; cdr3_aa: CASSLQGTGYTF; cdr3_nt: TGTGCCAGCAGTTTGCAGGGGACTGGCTACACCTTC
d_call: TRBD2; j_call: TRBJ2-1; clone_size: .; v_call: TRBV6-1; cdr3_length: 16; cdr3_aa: CASKSPLAGGDNEQFF; cdr3_nt: TGTGCCAGCAAATCGCCACTAGCGGGAGGGGATAATGAGCAGTTCTTC
d_call: TRBD2; j_call: TRBJ2-7; clone_size: .; v_call: TRBV20-1; cdr3_length: 16; cdr3_aa: CSATRPASGRIYEQYF; cdr3_nt: TGCAGTGCTACCCGGCCCGCTAGCGGGAGAATATACGAGCAGTACTTC
d_call: .; j_call: TRBJ2-5; clone_size: .; v_call: TRBV6-5; cdr3_length: 19; cdr3_aa: CASSYPILIGSGPQETQYF; cdr3_nt: TGTGCCAGCAGTTACCCCATATTAATAGGCTCTGGTCCACAAGAGACCCAGTACTTC
d_call: .; j_call: TRBJ2-1; clone_size: .; v_call: TRBV20-1; cdr3_length: 11; cdr3_aa: CSALSYNEQFF; cdr3_nt: TGCAGTGCTTTATCTTACAATGAGCAGTTCTTC
d_call: .; j_call: TRBJ2-3; clone_size: .; v_call: TRBV6-2/TRBV6-3; cdr3_length: 15; cdr3_aa: CASSYFSGNTDTQYF; cdr3_nt: TGTGCCAGCAGTTACTTCTCGGGCAACACAGATACGCAGTATTTT